The 32 T cell receptor beta chains given below trace back to one sample, sequenced in a study of blood T cell repertoires in COVID-19. Sequencing was performed with immunoSEQ multiplex PCR; in TCRdb, only in-frame clones are kept and a portion is missing. The sample has 150,000 to 200,000 clones; approximately 86% are singletons. The sequenced sample consisted of peripheral blood. Receptors originate from a man aged 18 to 30 with acute or convalescent COVID-19.

Comment on this clone: The sample has other DNA sequences that encode this CDR3 too. The chain combines TRBV30 with TRBJ1-5, with D possibly TRBD1 on 5 matching bases. This CDR3 is 15 amino acids long. Germline assignment: CDR1 GTSNPN and CDR2 SVGIG (reference sequence). The V end lost 0 bases, the J end lost 0 bases, and 9 bases lay between the germline ends. In nucleotides, the CDR3 is TGTGCCTGGAGTGTACGTCAGGGTAGCAATCAGCCCCAGCATTTT. It encodes CAWSVRQGSNQPQHF.

This clone was counted a single time. The chain has TRBV2 and TRBJ1-6, with 12 bases aligning to TRBD1. Germline lookup yields CDR1 SNHLY and CDR2 FYNNEI. The ends lost 6 bases at V and 10 bases at J; junction bases unmatched: 4. The CDR3 has 14 amino acids. CDR3 amino acids: CASRGQGAPSPLHF. The DNA for the CDR3 is TGTGCCAGCAGGGGACAGGGGGCTCCATCACCCCTCCACTTT.

This clone came up a few times. The V call is TRBV25-1, the J call TRBJ1-5; D is uncertain. Trimming pared 7 bases from V and 7 bases from J, leaving 14 bases between. This CDR3 contains 13 residues. Looked up from germline, CDR1 is MGHDK and CDR2 is SYGVNS. The CDR3 loop is CASNAAAGQPQHF. CDR3 nucleotide sequence: TGTGCCAGCAACGCGGCTGCCGGGCAGCCCCAGCATTTT.

The chain couples TRBV28 to TRBJ2-7; D not certain. Germline assignment: CDR1 MDHEN and CDR2 SYDVKM. The V end lost 4 bases, the J end lost 7 bases, and 8 bases lay between the germline ends. The CDR3 spans 11 residues. This chain's CDR3 is CASSSIREQYV. The CDR3 nucleotides are TGTGCCAGCAGTTCTATCCGGGAGCAGTACGTC.

This clone was counted once. This sequence joins TRBV4-2 and TRBJ1-1, with 7 bases matching TRBD1. V shed 1 base and J 0 bases; nucleotides not matched to a gene: 11. CDR1 is LGHNA and CDR2 is YNFKEQ in the germline V gene. CDR3 length: 18 amino acids. The CDR3 nucleotides read TGTGCCAGCAGCCAAGTCAGGGGGGTTGGGGGCATGAACACTGAAGCTTTCTTT. Its protein is CASSQVRGVGGMNTEAFF.

The chain is built from TRBV6-2 or TRBV6-3 and TRBJ1-1; a possible D gene is TRBD1 (5 bases). The CDR3 runs 14 residues. CDR1 and CDR2 from the germline V gene are MNHEY and SVGEGT. Trimming cost V 2 bases and J 0 bases, with 7 bases left between them. The chain's CDR3 is CASSYGTMNTEAFF. CDR3 bases: TGTGCCAGCAGTTACGGGACTATGAACACTGAAGCTTTCTTT.

The chain employs TRBV10-3 and TRBJ1-2; a weak D match, TRBD1 (6 bases). The CDR3 loop spans 13 amino acids. V was cut by 10 bases and J by 0 bases, with 12 bases left in between. CDR1 and CDR2 from the germline V gene are ENHRY and SYGVKD. The CDR3 region is CASGQRSNYGYTF. The DNA for the CDR3 is TGTGCCAGCGGACAGCGATCTAACTATGGCTACACCTTC.

The J gene is TRBJ2-7, the V gene TRBV7-9, with 7 bases that match TRBD1. The CDR3 totals 15 residues. CDR1 is SEHNR and CDR2 is FQNEAQ in the germline V gene (reference sequence). V shed 5 bases and J 6 bases; nucleotides not matched to a gene: 13. The CDR3 loop reads CASSPTGTASLEQYF. The CDR3 DNA reads as TGTGCCAGCAGCCCAACCGGGACAGCGTCACTCGAGCAGTACTTC.

The table lists this clone with a few counts. The chain employs TRBV4-1 and TRBJ2-2; D possibly corresponds to TRBD1 (6 bases). This CDR3 region has 16 residues. CDR1 and CDR2 (germline): MGHRA, YSYEKL. The ends were cut back, 6 bases at V and 2 bases at J, with 16 bases in the middle. CDR3 DNA sequence: TGCGCCAGCAGAAGGGGGACGGAAGATAACACCGGGGAGCTGTTTTTT. It yields the protein CASRRGTEDNTGELFF.

The chain recombines TRBV28 with TRBJ1-1, with a tentative D call TRBD1 (6 bases). Trimming shortened V by 4 bases and J by 0 bases, and 12 bases separated the two germline ends. CDR1 MDHEN and CDR2 SYDVKM come from the germline V gene. The CDR3 consists of 15 residues. CDR3 in amino acids: CASSSRGQMNTEAFF. CDR3 DNA: TGTGCCAGCAGTTCACGCGGACAGATGAACACTGAAGCTTTCTTT. The full variable domain, with the rest looked up from reference TRBV28 and TRBJ1-1, is DVKVTQSSRYLVKRTGEKVFLECVQDMDHENMFWYRQDPGLGLRLIYFSYDVKMKEKGDIPEGYSVSREKKERFSLILESASTNQTSMYLCASSSRGQMNTEAFFGQGTRLTVV.

V and J are TRBV4-1 and TRBJ2-1; D possibly corresponds to TRBD2 (7 bases). The ends were cut back, 0 bases at V and 8 bases at J, with 17 bases in the middle. Germline-derived CDR1 and CDR2 are MGHRA and YSYEKL. The CDR3 spans 16 residues. The DNA for the CDR3 is TGCGCCAGCAGCCAAGATAGAGGGGGGGCCTTGGATGAGCAGTTCTTC. Amino acid sequence: CASSQDRGGALDEQFF.

V and J are TRBV3-1 (or the pseudogene TRBV3-2) and TRBJ2-7; 9 bases fit TRBD1. CDR1 LGHDT and CDR2 YNNKEL come from the germline V gene (reference sequence). Unmatched junction bases numbered 12, after V lost 6 bases and J lost 0 bases. The CDR3 extends over 17 amino acids. In nucleotides, the CDR3 is TGTGCCAGCAGTTCTGGCTGGGACAGGGTTAGCTCCTACGAGCAGTACTTC. It is translated as CASSSGWDRVSSYEQYF.

The chain recombines TRBV19 with TRBJ1-5, with 7 bases fitting TRBD1. The CDR3 extends over 17 amino acids. Germline CDR1 is LNHDA and CDR2 is SQIVND (reference sequence). Unmatched junction bases numbered 13, after V lost 4 bases and J lost 4 bases. The CDR3 loop is CASSTLFMAGGNQPQHF. The CDR3 DNA reads as TGTGCCAGTAGTACCCTCTTTATGGCAGGGGGAAATCAGCCCCAGCATTTT.

V and J are TRBV6-5 and TRBJ1-2; 9 bases match TRBD1. This CDR3 has 14 residues. The germline V gene encodes CDR1 MNHEY and CDR2 SVGAGI. Unmatched junction bases numbered 7, after V lost 6 bases and J lost 5 bases. The CDR3 reads CASSRTGVGYGYTF. CDR3 nucleotide sequence: TGTGCCAGCAGCAGGACAGGGGTTGGGTATGGCTACACCTTC.

This clone was observed once. This sequence joins TRBV7-9 and TRBJ2-3; 8 bases map to TRBD2. Germline V CDR1 and CDR2: SEHNR, FQNEAQ (reference sequence). V trimming: 5 bases; J trimming: 2 bases; junction bases outside the gene matches: 15. This CDR3 has 18 amino acids. CDR3 bases: TGTGCCAGCAGCCCGAGGGGATTCACTAGCGGATCCACAGATACGCAGTATTTT. Protein: CASSPRGFTSGSTDTQYF.

The CDR3 DNA reads as TGTGCCAGCAGCCTAACTATGACAGGATCCTACGAGCAGTACGTC. Translating it yields CASSLTMTGSYEQYV. V usage is TRBV11-2 and J usage is TRBJ2-7, with a weak D call TRBD1 (6 bases). Looked up from germline, CDR1 is SGHAT and CDR2 is FQNNGV. Trimming cost V 5 bases and J 1 base, with 15 bases left between them. This CDR3 comprises 15 residues.

The chain is built from TRBV6-2 or TRBV6-3 and TRBJ1-2; 8 bases align to TRBD1. V was clipped by 2 bases and J by 4 bases; unmatched bases: 18. This CDR3 has 19 amino acids. The germline V gene has CDR1 MNHEY and CDR2 SVGEGT. The CDR3 region is CASSYLRRLDRGGGYGYTF. CDR3 in DNA: TGTGCCAGCAGTTACCTACGCCGATTAGACAGGGGCGGAGGCTATGGCTACACCTTC.

The chain recombines TRBV19 with TRBJ1-2, with 7 bases matching TRBD1. CDR1 and CDR2 from the germline V gene are LNHDA and SQIVND (reference sequence). The CDR3 spans 15 residues. V gave up 1 base and J gave up 0 bases; unmatched junction bases: 2. The CDR3 DNA is TGTGCCAGTAGTATAGGGACAGGCGCTAACTATGGCTACACCTTC. Translated, it gives CASSIGTGANYGYTF.

This sequence joins TRBV7-2 and TRBJ2-7; TRBD2 matches 14 bases. The CDR3 consists of 16 residues. The junction had 6 bases not matched to a gene; V was cut back by 5 bases and J by 3 bases. Germline CDR1 is SGHTA and CDR2 is FQGNSA. CDR3 nucleotide sequence: TGTGCCAGCAGCAAAGCGGGGACTAGCGGGGGCTACGAGCAGTACTTC. Protein: CASSKAGTSGGYEQYF.

The gene calls are TRBV28 and TRBJ2-3; 8 positions match TRBD2. V dropped 3 bases and J dropped 0; count of bases not matched to a gene: 8. CDR1 is MDHEN and CDR2 is SYDVKM in the germline V gene. The length of the CDR3 is 17 residues. CDR3: CASSFLSGAPSTDTQYF. Written as DNA, the CDR3 is TGTGCCAGCAGTTTCCTTAGCGGGGCCCCTAGCACAGATACGCAGTATTTT.

The chain carries TRBV27 and TRBJ2-3, with 7 bases fitting TRBD2. This CDR3 contains 16 residues. V lost 1 base and J lost 0; bases outside the gene matches: 4. CDR1 and CDR2 (germline): MNHEY, SMNVEV (reference sequence). CDR3 coding DNA: TGTGCCAGCAGTTTATTTCGGGGGGATAGCACAGATACGCAGTATTTT. Translating gives CASSLFRGDSTDTQYF.

This rearrangement joins TRBV7-9 to TRBJ1-6; possible D gene TRBD1, 5 bases. V was pared by 5 bases and J by 6 bases, with 14 bases between. The CDR3 is 15 residues long. CDR1 SEHNR and CDR2 FQNEAQ come from the germline V gene (reference sequence). This CDR3 reads CASSLGGGGNSPLHF. In nucleotides, the CDR3 is TGTGCCAGCAGCCTAGGTGGCGGGGGTAATTCACCCCTCCACTTT.

The J gene is TRBJ1-1, the V gene TRBV6-5; D not resolved. The germline V gene encodes CDR1 MNHEY and CDR2 SVGAGI. Trimming pared 1 base from V and 9 bases from J, leaving 12 bases between. The CDR3 covers 13 residues. The CDR3 protein is CASSYFGERQAFF. Written as DNA, the CDR3 is TGTGCCAGCAGTTACTTCGGGGAGAGGCAAGCTTTCTTT.

The chain's CDR3 is CASSYEQGEYYEQYV. CDR3 in DNA: TGTGCCAGCAGCTACGAACAGGGGGAGTACTACGAGCAGTACGTC. The chain carries TRBV5-4 and TRBJ2-7; 8 bases map to TRBD1. CDR3 length: 15 residues. From germline, CDR1 is SGHNT and CDR2 YYREEE (reference sequence). J lost 3 bases, V lost 3 bases, and 8 bases had no gene match.

This clone has just one count. CDR3 protein: CASSKTGGSNYGYTF. CDR3 nucleotide sequence: TGTGCCAGCAGCAAGACAGGGGGATCTAACTATGGCTACACCTTC. The genes are TRBV27 and TRBJ1-2, with TRBD1 identical over 9 bases. CDR3 length equals 15 residues. Trimming at V came to 6 bases and at J to 0 bases, leaving 5 bases not matched to a gene. CDR1 and CDR2 from the germline V gene are MNHEY and SMNVEV (reference sequence).

The chain has TRBV19 and TRBJ1-4; TRBD1 matches at 8 bases. The CDR3 extends over 15 amino acids. Germline loops: CDR1 LNHDA, CDR2 SQIVND (reference sequence). The ends lost 1 base at V and 10 bases at J; junction bases unmatched: 8. The CDR3 is CASSIGQTGAGKLFF. CDR3 DNA sequence: TGTGCCAGTAGTATAGGCCAGACAGGGGCAGGAAAACTGTTTTTT.

The rearrangement links TRBV13 to TRBJ2-4, with 9 bases that match TRBD1. Losses at the gene ends were 1 base for V and 0 bases for J; bases not matched to a gene: 13. CDR1 PRHDT and CDR2 FYEKMQ come from the germline V gene (reference sequence). This CDR3 has 20 amino acids. CDR3: CASSLAAGTGKSRAKNIQYF. The CDR3 coding sequence is TGTGCCAGCAGCTTAGCCGCCGGGACAGGGAAGTCCAGAGCCAAAAACATTCAGTACTTC.

This clone was seen only a few times. The chain joins TRBV7-3 to TRBJ2-3; possible D gene TRBD2, 6 bases. The V end was cut by 0 bases, the J end by 0 bases, with 10 bases between. The CDR3 sequence is 16 residues long. Germline loops: CDR1 SGHTA, CDR2 FQGTGA. CDR3: CASSLTGGVSTDTQYF. In nucleotides, the CDR3 is TGTGCCAGCAGCTTAACGGGCGGGGTTAGCACAGATACGCAGTATTTT.

This chain uses TRBV28 with TRBJ1-2; TRBD1 agrees at 9 bases. The CDR3 spans 14 residues. Trimming cost V 6 bases and J 4 bases; bases outside gene matches: 6. The germline gives CDR1 MDHEN, CDR2 SYDVKM. CDR3 sequence reads: CASRAGTGPYGYTF. The CDR3 DNA is TGTGCCAGCAGGGCCGGGACAGGGCCCTATGGCTACACCTTC.

V is TRBV7-3 and J is TRBJ2-1; tentatively, D is TRBD2 (6 bases). Trimming took off 4 bases at V and 5 bases at J, with 9 bases between the two ends. CDR1 is SGHTA and CDR2 is FQGTGA in the germline V gene. This CDR3 has 13 residues. The chain's CDR3 is CASSWDFNNEQFF. The DNA of the CDR3 is TGTGCCAGCAGCTGGGACTTTAACAATGAGCAGTTCTTC.

The chain uses TRBV7-9 and TRBJ1-5, with TRBD1 matching over 8 bases. The germline V gene has CDR1 SEHNR and CDR2 FQNEAQ (reference sequence). CDR3 length: 16 residues. V lost 7 bases to trimming and J lost 3 bases; unmatched junction nucleotides: 11. CDR3 sequence (DNA): TGTGCCAGCATCACATCCGGGACAGGCAACAATCAGCCCCAGCATTTT. It is translated as CASITSGTGNNQPQHF.

The chain carries TRBV7-9 and TRBJ1-4; D gene uncertain. In germline, CDR1 is SEHNR, CDR2 FQNEAQ (reference sequence). This CDR3 region has 14 residues. Deletions cut 0 bases from V and 5 bases from J, with 7 bases between. CDR3 coding DNA: TGTGCCAGCAGCTTAGCGCGGGCGAATGAAAAACTGTTTTTT. This gives the protein CASSLARANEKLFF. Together with reference TRBV7-9 and TRBJ1-4, the CDR3 gives the full variable domain: DTGVSQNPRHKITKRGQNVTFRCDPISEHNRLYWYRQTLGQGPEFLTYFQNEAQLEKSRLLSDRFSAERPKGSFSTLEIQRTEQGDSAMYLCASSLARANEKLFFGSGTQLSVL.